The sequence of this T cell receptor (beta chain) was determined in a study of T cells in Graves' hyperthyroidism and ophthalmopathy. TCR beta CDR3 region amplification was performed from RNA transcripts. First-round RT-PCR of the TCR CDR3 relied on the HTBI primer set. TCRdb re-analysed the multiplex PCR reads in MiXCR, keeping a single row per CDR3 protein. The table shows about 570,000 distinct CDR3 sequences, with roughly 50% occurring only once. The length of the CDR3 is 13 residues. With V trimmed by 4 bases and J by 5 bases, 2 bases remained unmatched. Germline CDR1 is SQVTM and CDR2 is ANQGSEA. Based on clinical symptoms, serum thyroxine and TRAb, thyroid ultrasound and orbital computed tomography, diagnoses were reached.

This TCR was recovered from an adult woman with Graves' disease, either hyperthyroidism or ophthalmopathy (not recorded which). This rearrangement joins TRBV29-1 to TRBJ1-6; 7 bases are shared with TRBD1. The sequenced material came from peripheral blood or thyroid tissue (not recorded which). This CDR3 is CSVGGTDNSPLHF. CDR3 sequence (DNA): TGCAGCGTTGGGGGGACAGATAATTCACCCCTCCACTTT.